These 3 T cell receptor beta chains came from one sample sequenced in a study of CD8 T cells in ankylosing spondylitis (dated by TCRdb to about 2017). The research as a whole found: A TCR beta motif of seven or eight highly homologous amino acid variants appeared characteristic of blood from ankylosing spondylitis patients.

No antigen has been identified for these receptors. The library relied on 5' RACE. Sequencer: Illumina HiSeq 2500. The public reads were run again by TCRdb, first through fastp at Q25 and then through MiXCR, and only productive beta chains were kept. Merged by CDR3 protein, the rows form single entries marked with the most common genes and DNA. Across this sample there are about 540,000 distinct CDR3 sequences, with more than 9.5% seen only once. Of the sample, about 6.8% falls within the top ten clones. The sequencing sample was made of blood, either unsorted or a sorted T cell fraction (not recorded which). The origin of the receptors is a male donor with ankylosing spondylitis.

In its sample, this clonotype was seen a few times. The chain employs TRBV7-2 and TRBJ2-7, with D perhaps TRBD2 (5 bases). The CDR3 spans 13 residues. The germline V gene encodes CDR1 SGHTA and CDR2 FQGNSA. V was shortened by 0 bases and J by 6 bases, with 9 bases between the two germline ends. CDR3 nucleotide sequence: TGTGCCAGCAGCTTAGCACTAGTGGGCGAGCAGTACTTC. This encodes CASSLALVGEQYF.

The chain recombines TRBV20-1 with TRBJ2-5; a weak D match, TRBD1 (7 bases). The CDR3 contains 15 residues. The germline CDR1 and CDR2 sequences are DFQATT and SNEGSKA (reference sequence). Trimming took off 6 bases at V and 3 bases at J, with 20 bases between the two ends. The CDR3 nucleotides read TGCAGTGCGGACCAGGGGGGAGGTTGGAAAGAGACCCAGTACTTC. This sequence encodes CSADQGGGWKETQYF.

This clonotype was detected a few times. In nucleotides, the CDR3 is TGTGCCAGCAGCTTTGTTAGGGCAGGTGAAGGCTACACCTTC. Its translation is CASSFVRAGEGYTF. V is TRBV7-8 and J is TRBJ1-2, with unresolved D. The V and J ends lost 3 bases and 8 bases respectively, with 16 bases between them. CDR3 length equals 14 residues. Germline CDR1 and CDR2: SGHVS and FQNEAQ.